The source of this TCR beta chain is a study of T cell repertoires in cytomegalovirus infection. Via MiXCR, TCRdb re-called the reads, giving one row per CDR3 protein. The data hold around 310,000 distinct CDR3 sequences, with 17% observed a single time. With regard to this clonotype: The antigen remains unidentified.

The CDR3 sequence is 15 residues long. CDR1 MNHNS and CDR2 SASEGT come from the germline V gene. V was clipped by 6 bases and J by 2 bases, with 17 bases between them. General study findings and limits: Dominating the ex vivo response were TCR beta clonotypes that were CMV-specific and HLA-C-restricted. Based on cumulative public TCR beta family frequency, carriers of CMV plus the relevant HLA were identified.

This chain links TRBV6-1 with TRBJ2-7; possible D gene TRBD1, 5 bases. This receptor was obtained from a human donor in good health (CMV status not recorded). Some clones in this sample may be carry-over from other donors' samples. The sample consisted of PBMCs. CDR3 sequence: CASSQPRVQTYEQYF. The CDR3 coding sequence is TGTGCCAGCAGCCAGCCCAGGGTCCAAACCTACGAGCAGTACTTC.